The clone carrying this TCR beta chain was observed a single time. Using immunoSEQ multiplex PCR, the repertoire was profiled, and TCRdb retains in-frame clones only, with some absent. The table lists tens of thousands of clones, 92% of them singletons, with roughly 5.1% in the top ten. This entry is derived from a study of resident and recirculating memory T cells in vitiligo. The V end was cut by 3 bases, the J end by 3 bases, with 7 bases between. CDR1 and CDR2 from the germline V gene are SGDLS and YYNGEE. This CDR3 comprises 13 residues. The sample comprised blood. The chain recombines TRBV9 with TRBJ1-5, with D uncertain. The source is a male donor with vitiligo. CDR3 nucleotide sequence: TGTGCCAGCAGCGCCGACATCAATCAGCCCCAGCATTTT. Its protein product is CASSADINQPQHF.